The clone carrying this TCR beta chain was observed a handful of times. The sample originates from a study of blood T cell repertoires in COVID-19. The repertoire was sequenced with immunoSEQ multiplex PCR; TCRdb's copy has only in-frame clones and lacks some. The profile shows 200,000 to 250,000 clones, 70% to 85% of them singletons. The ends lost 4 bases at V and 6 bases at J; junction bases unmatched: 5. This CDR3 is 14 amino acids long. Germline loops: CDR1 LGHDT, CDR2 YNNKEL (reference sequence). This receptor was obtained from a man aged 55 to 69 who had recovered from COVID-19. This chain connects TRBV3-1 (or the pseudogene TRBV3-2) to TRBJ2-2, with TRBD1 matching over 7 bases. Sequenced: PBMCs or T cells enriched from blood (not recorded which). CDR3 sequence (DNA): TGTGCCAGCAGCCTATCAGGGGGTTCCGGGGAGCTGTTTTTT. Its protein is CASSLSGGSGELFF.